The 5 T cell receptor beta chains in this list originate from one sample, sequenced in a study of blood T cell repertoires in COVID-19. Clones were sequenced by immunoSEQ multiplex PCR, and TCRdb holds only the in-frame ones, with some missing. Of about 130,000 clones in the sample, about 86% were seen once. The sequencing input was peripheral blood. Receptors originate from a woman at least 80 years old with acute or convalescent COVID-19.

The chain is built from TRBV7-2 and TRBJ1-5, with TRBD1 as a possible D gene (6 bases). The CDR3 covers 14 residues. Trimming pared 3 bases from V and 5 bases from J, leaving 11 bases between. CDR1 SGHTA and CDR2 FQGNSA come from the germline V gene. CDR3 DNA sequence: TGTGCCAGCAGCTTGTCACAGGGATATCAGCCCCAGCATTTT. Protein: CASSLSQGYQPQHF.

The chain joins TRBV28 to TRBJ1-1; D gene unclear. In germline, CDR1 is MDHEN, CDR2 SYDVKM. V was cut by 3 bases and J by 3 bases, with 8 bases left in between. This CDR3 region has 13 residues. The CDR3 spells CASSFARDTEAFF. CDR3 coding DNA: TGTGCCAGCAGTTTTGCCCGGGACACTGAAGCTTTCTTT. The variable domain in full, with the rest retrieved from reference TRBV28 and TRBJ1-1, is DVKVTQSSRYLVKRTGEKVFLECVQDMDHENMFWYRQDPGLGLRLIYFSYDVKMKEKGDIPEGYSVSREKKERFSLILESASTNQTSMYLCASSFARDTEAFFGQGTRLTVV.

The chain carries TRBV6-5 and TRBJ1-2; perhaps TRBD1 as D (5 bases). This CDR3 has 12 residues. V was clipped by 5 bases and J by 5 bases, with 9 bases between them. Per the germline V gene, CDR1 is MNHEY and CDR2 is SVGAGI. The CDR3 reads CASSQGLYGYTF. The DNA for the CDR3 is TGTGCCAGCAGTCAGGGATTATATGGCTACACCTTC.

Notes on this clone: Other DNA sequences of this sample code for an identical CDR3. The chain links TRBV7-2 to TRBJ1-5; a weak D match, TRBD1 (6 bases). Germline CDR1 is SGHTA and CDR2 is FQGNSA. The CDR3 runs to 13 residues. V lost 1 base and J lost 6, with 7 bases in between. The CDR3 DNA reads as TGTGCCAGCAGCTTAGACAGGGTTCAGCCCCAGCATTTT. This codes for CASSLDRVQPQHF.

This clone appeared a single time. This rearrangement joins TRBV19 to TRBJ2-3, with 13 positions matching TRBD2. The ends lost 3 bases at V and 4 bases at J; junction bases unmatched: 4. CDR3 length: 16 residues. CDR1 and CDR2 from the germline V gene are LNHDA and SQIVND (reference sequence). The CDR3 sequence: CASSITSGGASDTQYF. The CDR3 coding sequence is TGTGCCAGTAGTATTACTAGCGGGGGGGCCTCAGATACGCAGTATTTT. The whole variable domain, remainder taken from reference TRBV19 and TRBJ2-3, is DGGITQSPKYLFRKEGQNVTLSCEQNLNHDAMYWYRQDPGQGLRLIYYSQIVNDFQKGDIAEGYSVSREKKESFPLTVTSAQKNPTAFYLCASSITSGGASDTQYFGPGTRLTVL.